The sequence of this T cell receptor (beta chain) was determined in a study of blood T cells in healthy people across ages. General study findings and limits: The study lacked donor CMV status, which possibly confounded expanded clonotype changes. Unsorted PBMC input precluded a conclusive naive versus antigen-experienced comparison.

The CDR3 runs 14 residues. Next came a second PCR, run for about 6 to 11 cycles, which used a sample-barcoded 5' primer along with a J-beta primer mix. Any given sample supplied a minimum of 2.5 million CDR3-containing paired-end reads. MiXCR, applied by TCRdb to the 5' RACE reads, yields one record per CDR3 protein. The sample has roughly 900,000 distinct CDR3 sequences; 45% to 50% are singletons. Isolated PBMCs totaled at least 6 million in each sample. Regarding this clonotype: Its target is unknown. A junction end diverges from the germline sequence, so it may reflect a read error.

This TCR was recovered from a man aged 30-40 years in good health. Sequenced material: blood. This chain uses TRBV12-3 or TRBV12-4 with TRBJ2-3; weak D call: TRBD2 (5 bases). In DNA form, the CDR3 reads TGTGCCAGCAGTTGGAGGTTCAGCACAGATACGGAGTATTTT. Residues: CASSWRFSTDTEYF.